The rows below give T cell receptor beta chains drawn from one sample of a study of T-cell reconstitution after alpha-beta-depleted transplantation in children. TCRdb redid the calling of the PCR reads with MiXCR, one entry per CDR3 protein. The sample has 500,000 to 650,000 distinct CDR3 sequences; over 10% are singletons. The sample consisted of PBMCs, mostly from graft donor cells, taken 180 days after TCRalphabeta/CD19-depleted stem cell transplant. The receptors were sampled from a female patient aged 2-10 years who had a stem cell transplant for aplastic anemia, so the T cells may come from the graft donor. Each CDR3 is given with its conserved first and last residue. Fields, in order: CDR3 DNA, CDR3 protein, D gene, V gene, J gene, clone size. A D gene is named only where the DNA matches it firmly. Part of the rows lack a size; the others show once, few, many or a class for expanded clones.

TGTGCCAGCAGCTCGGGACTAGCGGGAGGTTGGTACGAGCAGTACTTC	CASSSGLAGGWYEQYF	TRBD2	TRBV7-2	TRBJ2-7	-
TGTGCCAGCAGTTTAACACGGAACACTGAAGCTTTCTTT	CASSLTRNTEAFF	-	TRBV27	TRBJ1-1	many
TGTGCCAGCAGTTCAGGGACAGGGCCGAACACTGAAGCTTTCTTT	CASSSGTGPNTEAFF	TRBD1	TRBV28	TRBJ1-1	-
TGTGCCAGCAGTTTAAGACAGGGGGCGTATGGCTACACCTTC	CASSLRQGAYGYTF	TRBD1	TRBV28	TRBJ1-2	few
TGTGCCACCAGCCATGCGGGGGACAGGCATTGTGAGCAGTTCTTC	CATSHAGDRHCEQFF	-	TRBV15	TRBJ2-1	few
TGTGCCAGCAGCCCTCTACTAGCGCTCCAAGAGACCCAGTACTTC	CASSPLLALQETQYF	TRBD2	TRBV11-3	TRBJ2-5	-
TGTGCCAGCTCACCATCTCTCGTTGACGGGGAGCTGTTTTTT	CASSPSLVDGELFF	-	TRBV18	TRBJ2-2	-
TGTGCCAGCAGCAAAATTCCCACCCAGGGACTCAATCAGCCCCAGCATTTT	CASSKIPTQGLNQPQHF	-	TRBV21-1	TRBJ1-5	-
TGCGCCAGCAGCCAAGATGGCAGGGGCCTACAGAACACTGAAGCTTTCTTT	CASSQDGRGLQNTEAFF	-	TRBV4-3	TRBJ1-1	once
TGTGCCAGCAGCCTCCGCGGGGGGGCTGTTTCCCGTGTCCCACAGAGGAATGAGCAGTTCTTC	CASSLRGGAVSRVPQRNEQFF	TRBD2	TRBV13	TRBJ2-1	-
TGCAGTGCTAGCCTAGCGGGAGGGCCCTACGAGCAGTACTTC	CSASLAGGPYEQYF	TRBD2	TRBV20-1	TRBJ2-7	few
TGTGCCAGCAGCTGGGGACTAGCGGTGTGGGATACGCAGTATTTT	CASSWGLAVWDTQYF	TRBD2	TRBV7-9	TRBJ2-3	-
TGCGCCAGCAGAACCTTTCAGGGGGCCTACAATGAGCAGTTCTTC	CASRTFQGAYNEQFF	TRBD1	TRBV10-2	TRBJ2-1	many
TGTGCCAGCAGCATCGGACTAGTAGGAATCCAAGAGACCCAGTACTTC	CASSIGLVGIQETQYF	TRBD2	TRBV11-3	TRBJ2-5	few
TGTGCCAGCAGTCTAGGGCCAGCGGGAGTTGGGAATGAGCAGTTCTTC	CASSLGPAGVGNEQFF	TRBD2	TRBV9	TRBJ2-1	-
TGCGCCAGCAGCTTGGGTGCCCACGGGGAGGGCACCGGGGAGCTGTTTTTT	CASSLGAHGEGTGELFF	TRBD2	TRBV5-1	TRBJ2-2	few
TGTGCCAGCAGCGCAGGGGTCGTGAACACTGAAGCTTTCTTT	CASSAGVVNTEAFF	-	TRBV9	TRBJ1-1	-
TGTGCCAGCAGTTTACCTGGACAGGTTGAAGCTTTCTTT	CASSLPGQVEAFF	TRBD1	TRBV28	TRBJ1-1	many
TGTGCCAGCGAAGATCAGCTCCTCAGAAACACTGAAGCTTTCTTT	CASEDQLLRNTEAFF	-	TRBV28	TRBJ1-1	few
TGTGCCAGCAGCTTCCCAACACTTGAAGAGACCCAGTACTTC	CASSFPTLEETQYF	-	TRBV7-6	TRBJ2-5	-
TGCGCCAGCGCCCTTGGGGGAACGGAGGGCTACACCTTC	CASALGGTEGYTF	-	TRBV5-1	TRBJ1-2	few
TGTGCCAGCAGTTACTTAGGGAGGGGAGCCAAAAACATTCAGTACTTC	CASSYLGRGAKNIQYF	TRBD2	TRBV6-5	TRBJ2-4	few
TGTGCCAGCAGATCCGGGACTAGCGGGAGCTACGAGCAGTACTTC	CASRSGTSGSYEQYF	TRBD2	TRBV28	TRBJ2-7	-
TGTGCCAGCAGCTCGACAGGGGAACTAGCGGGAGAGTGGGGCACAGATACGCAGTATTTT	CASSSTGELAGEWGTDTQYF	TRBD2	TRBV13	TRBJ2-3	-
TGCAGCGCCCGGGGACGAAGCTATGGCTACACCTTC	CSARGRSYGYTF	-	TRBV29-1	TRBJ1-2	few
TGTGCCAGCAGCTACCATACTAACAGGGGAAACTATGGCTACACCTTC	CASSYHTNRGNYGYTF	TRBD1	TRBV7-2	TRBJ1-2	many
TGCAGTGCTAGAGATCCGTCGCAGGGTGGGACTGAAGCTTTCTTT	CSARDPSQGGTEAFF	-	TRBV20-1	TRBJ1-1	-
TGTGCCAGCAGTTTAAGGTTCCCGGGACTAGCGGGAGTGCTCTACGAGCAGTACTTC	CASSLRFPGLAGVLYEQYF	TRBD2	TRBV12-3/TRBV12-4	TRBJ2-7	few
TGTGCCAGCAGCCTCCGGGGTGGTCAAGAGACCCAGTACTTC	CASSLRGGQETQYF	-	TRBV9	TRBJ2-5	many
TGTGCCAGCAGCTCTGTAGGTAGCTCCTACAATGAGCAGTTCTTC	CASSSVGSSYNEQFF	-	TRBV7-9	TRBJ2-1	-
TGTGCCACCAGCAGAGGTAGCGGAAGCCAAGAGACCCAGTACTTC	CATSRGSGSQETQYF	-	TRBV15	TRBJ2-5	few
TGTGCCAGCAGACACACGGACAGGGTAACAGGGGAGCTGTTTTTT	CASRHTDRVTGELFF	TRBD1	TRBV12-3/TRBV12-4	TRBJ2-2	-
TGCAGCGTGGGACAGGGGAATGATGGCAATCAGCCCCAGCATTTT	CSVGQGNDGNQPQHF	TRBD1	TRBV29-1	TRBJ1-5	many
TGTGCCAACAGCCCCGGCAGGGGTGATGGCTACACCTTC	CANSPGRGDGYTF	-	TRBV5-5	TRBJ1-2	once
TGTGCCAGCAGCCTATCCACTAGCGGGAGCTCCTACAATGAGCAGTTCTTC	CASSLSTSGSSYNEQFF	TRBD2	TRBV27	TRBJ2-1	-
TGTGCCAGCAGCCGAGCCGGGACAGTCATGAACACTGAAGCTTTCTTT	CASSRAGTVMNTEAFF	TRBD1	TRBV3-1	TRBJ1-1	once
TGCGCCAGCAGCCAAGAATATACAGATTATTCTCAGCCCCAGCATTTT	CASSQEYTDYSQPQHF	-	TRBV4-3	TRBJ1-5	few
TGTGCCAGCTCAAGGATTCGGCCTACGGCTCGGGGGGACCCCTACAATGAGCAGTTCTTC	CASSRIRPTARGDPYNEQFF	TRBD2	TRBV18	TRBJ2-1	-
TGCAGTGCCCGAAATGTCCTAGGCCTCAAAAACATTCAGTACTTC	CSARNVLGLKNIQYF	-	TRBV20-1	TRBJ2-4	few
TGTGCCAGCAGTTACCCTACAGGGTTCTATGGCTACACCTTC	CASSYPTGFYGYTF	-	TRBV6-5	TRBJ1-2	-
TGTGCCAGCAGAAATAGAGCTTCGGATACGCAGTATTTT	CASRNRASDTQYF	-	TRBV6-2/TRBV6-3	TRBJ2-3	-
TGCAGTGCTGGACAGGGGGCTAACTCGAACACTGAAGCTTTCTTT	CSAGQGANSNTEAFF	TRBD1	TRBV20-1	TRBJ1-1	few
TGCAGTGCTAGAGGGGGGGGAGGAAACACCATATATTTT	CSARGGGGNTIYF	-	TRBV20-1	TRBJ1-3	few
TGTGCCAGCAGTCCTTTGGAAAGACAGGGGGCGAACTACGAGCAGTACTTC	CASSPLERQGANYEQYF	TRBD1	TRBV28	TRBJ2-7	-
TGTGCCAGCAGCTTAGTTCGTGCGGGAGGGGAGTATTTT	CASSLVRAGGEYF	TRBD2	TRBV7-2	TRBJ2-3	-
TGTGCCAGTGTTAAAACAGGGGGCGGCCTGGGCGAGCAGTACTTC	CASVKTGGGLGEQYF	TRBD1	TRBV27	TRBJ2-7	few
TGTGCCACCAGCAGAGATGTTGGAGGGAATCAGCCCCAGCATTTT	CATSRDVGGNQPQHF	-	TRBV15	TRBJ1-5	few
TGCAGTGCTATGGGGGTCACAGTACCGAACACTGAAGCTTTCTTT	CSAMGVTVPNTEAFF	-	TRBV20-1	TRBJ1-1	many
TGTGCCAGCAGTTTTGCGACTAGCAACGAGCAGTACTTC	CASSFATSNEQYF	TRBD2	TRBV27	TRBJ2-7	few
TGTGCCAGCAGTTGGGGGACTAGCGGGAAAGAGACCCAGTACTTC	CASSWGTSGKETQYF	TRBD2	TRBV12-3/TRBV12-4	TRBJ2-5	many
TGTGCCAGCAGTTCCCGGTCCGGGACATTGTCCTACGAGCAGTACTTC	CASSSRSGTLSYEQYF	-	TRBV12-3/TRBV12-4	TRBJ2-7	-
TGCGCCAGCAGCTTACAGCGAGACTCCTATAATTCACCCCTCCACTTT	CASSLQRDSYNSPLHF	-	TRBV5-1	TRBJ1-6	many
TGTGCCAGCAGGCCTGACAGGGAGGAGACCCAGTACTTC	CASRPDREETQYF	TRBD1	TRBV7-9	TRBJ2-5	many
TGTGCCACCAGTGACGAGGGGACAGGGCCAAAAGAGACCCAGTACTTC	CATSDEGTGPKETQYF	TRBD1	TRBV24-1	TRBJ2-5	-
TGTGCCAGCAGCTTCCAGGGGACCACCTACGAGCAGTACTTC	CASSFQGTTYEQYF	-	TRBV7-2	TRBJ2-7	few